This T cell receptor beta chain was recovered during a study of T cells in Graves' hyperthyroidism and ophthalmopathy (dated by TCRdb to the late 2010s). Describing the broader study: Peripheral blood was sampled at the time of initial diagnosis, prior to any treatment. After sampling, hyperthyroidism patients received methimazole starting at 30 mg daily, and ophthalmopathy patients received high-dose intravenous methylprednisolone. To identify TCR V-J signatures that set the groups apart, the researchers used a discovery cohort of 95 to 100 patients, made up of 40 to 45 with Graves' ophthalmopathy and 57 with stable Graves' hyperthyroidism. Prospective prediction of ophthalmopathy was tested in an independent validation cohort consisting of about 19 hyperthyroidism patients and some 17 patients who later progressed to ophthalmopathy. In about 6 Graves' hyperthyroidism patients, the study also compared T-cell repertoires from thyroid tissue with T-cell repertoires from blood. The approximately 90 discovery patients were randomly split 7:3 into training and test sets. According to the paper, TCR Vbeta CDR3 sequencing was carried out on over 130 peripheral blood samples, which came from 40 to 45 ophthalmopathy, 75 to 80 hyperthyroidism and approximately 17 progressor patients.

The paper as a whole reports these results and caveats: Sample size was not statistically predetermined, and investigators were not blinded to group allocation. In validation, the model predicted progression to ophthalmopathy a median of 6.5 months before onset, with 65% to 71% sensitivity and 72.22% specificity. A model built on a 13 V-J signature distinguished ophthalmopathy from stable hyperthyroidism, reaching 87.88% sensitivity and around 81% specificity in cross-validation and 80%/75% in testing. Blood samples also contained most of the expanded thyroid clonotypes (frequency above 0.001), which suggests that blood repertoires may reflect thyroid immune responses.

V is pruned by 2 bases and J by 4 bases, leaving 8 bases of the junction without a gene match. CDR1 and CDR2 were assigned from the germline V gene as MNHEY and SVGAGI. From its cysteine to its phenylalanine, the CDR3 spans 18 amino acids. Left in the record is the CDR3 DNA by itself, 54 bases read in frame from the first base. Details on this clonotype: Its antigen is not yet known. Per-base qualities were not stored, and no clone one base away is much larger.

Amplification of TCR beta CDR3 regions was carried out from RNA transcripts. The TCR CDR3 was subjected to a first round of RT-PCR using the HTBI primer set and the Qiagen OneStep RT-PCR kit. The libraries were constructed in a second round of multiplex PCR and then size-selected and purified. The libraries were sequenced on an Illumina HiSeq2000 using paired-end 100 bp reads. In the source study's methods: SOAPnuke was used to process the raw data, removing reads that contained adapters or uncalled bases, had a mean Phred below 15, or lacked an exact match to the constant primer or identifier. COPE v1.2.5 was used to merge the high-quality paired reads, and each unique nucleotide sequence was defined as a clonotype. Clonotypes were aligned to IMGT TRBV, TRBD and TRBJ reference segments using MiTCR v1.1. Only V-J combinations with frequency above 0.0001, covering 99% to 99.2% of repertoires, were analysed. A TCS score was defined as the ratio between F50 (clonal expansion) and ExV (chaos), using BLOSUM62-based TCRdist between CDR3 peptides within each V-J. Welch's t-statistics and random forest reduced around 550 V-J features to 10 to 15, which were used in a naive Bayes classifier (R e1071). Through fastp at Q25 and MiXCR, TCRdb rebuilt clones from the public reads, retaining in-frame beta chains. Every distinct CDR3 protein forms one entry, paired with its most common genes and DNA. The V and J calls shown here were made by TCRdb, not taken from the authors' results. This sample is represented by roughly 520,000 distinct CDR3 sequences; roughly 25% of them were singletons. The top ten clonotypes cover about 11% of the sample.

Moderately to severely active disease, a Clinical Activity Score of at least 3, a NOSPECS grade of at least 4, and a duration under 3 months were present in ophthalmopathy patients. Exclusion was applied to patients with uncontrolled infections, other autoimmune diseases, pregnancy or lactation. Diagnoses were based on clinical symptoms, serum thyroxine and TRAb, thyroid ultrasound and orbital computed tomography. PBMCs were isolated from about 9.1 ml of fresh peripheral blood by Ficoll-Paque density gradient centrifugation. Total RNA was extracted with Trizol reagent, and quality was checked on an Agilent 2100 Bioanalyzer.

The TCR originated in a woman between 25 and 40 years old with Graves' ophthalmopathy. The sequencing input was blood. The chain employs TRBV6-5 and TRBJ2-5, with 15 bases aligning to TRBD2. The nucleotide sequence is TGTGCCAGCAGTTACAGAGGACTAGCGGGGGGGCCATCAGAGACCCAGTACTTC. This encodes CASSYRGLAGGPSETQYF.